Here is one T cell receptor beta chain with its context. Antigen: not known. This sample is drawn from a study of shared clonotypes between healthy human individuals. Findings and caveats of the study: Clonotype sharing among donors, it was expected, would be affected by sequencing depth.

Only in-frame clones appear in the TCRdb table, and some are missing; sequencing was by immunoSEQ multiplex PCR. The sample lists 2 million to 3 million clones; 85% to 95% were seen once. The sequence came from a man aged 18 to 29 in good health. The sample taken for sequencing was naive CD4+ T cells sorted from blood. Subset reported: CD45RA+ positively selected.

This CDR3 is CASSRRTSVGETQYF. Written as DNA, the CDR3 is TGTGCCAGCAGCCGTCGGACTAGCGTGGGGGAGACCCAGTACTTC. V usage is TRBV5-6 and J usage is TRBJ2-5; 9 bases agree with TRBD2. After removal of 4 bases from V and 5 bases from J, the junction contained 9 bases not matched to a gene. The CDR3 is 15 amino acids. Germline-derived CDR1 and CDR2 are SGHDT and YYEEEE.